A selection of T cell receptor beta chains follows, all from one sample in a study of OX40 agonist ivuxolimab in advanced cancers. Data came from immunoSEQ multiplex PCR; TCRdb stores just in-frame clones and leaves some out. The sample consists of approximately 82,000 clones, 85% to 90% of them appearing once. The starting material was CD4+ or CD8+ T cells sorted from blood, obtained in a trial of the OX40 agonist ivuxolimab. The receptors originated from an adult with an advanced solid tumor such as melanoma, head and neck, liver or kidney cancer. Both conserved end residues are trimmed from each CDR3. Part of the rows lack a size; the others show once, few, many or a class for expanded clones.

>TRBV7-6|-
ASSLYQGEVGL
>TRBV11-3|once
ASSLRTGQGSDTQY
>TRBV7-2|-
ASSLRGDRSNEQF
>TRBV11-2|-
TSSLGLAANEQF
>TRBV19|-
ASSIKDSYSYEQY
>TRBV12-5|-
ASGLEGRLGVQY
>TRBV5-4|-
ASSFETGLETQY
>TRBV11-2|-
ASSLDRGTLQQF
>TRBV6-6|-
ASSRTGTDNSPLH
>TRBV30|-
AWSVGQGGTEAF
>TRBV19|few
ASSINRGTEAF
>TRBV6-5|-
ASSYWQNTEAF
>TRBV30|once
AWSHRGPDTQY
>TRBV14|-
AGSPGRGQPQH
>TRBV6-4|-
ASSWGQSNSPLH
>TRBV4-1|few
ASSPYGNSYEQY
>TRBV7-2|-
ASSIRTYEQY
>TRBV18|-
ASSPPRLGAGELF
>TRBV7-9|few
ASSFYGTPGTHEQF
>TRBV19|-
ASSPGYEQY
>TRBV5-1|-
ASSPHPGSGRRNEQF
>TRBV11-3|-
ASSFVVDSGGQETQY
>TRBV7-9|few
ASSLVTSGQETQY
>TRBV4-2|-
ASSHGGTGELF
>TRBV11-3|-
ASSSNSNEQF
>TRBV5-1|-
ASSSDRLYGMT
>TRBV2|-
ASRTSGGSSEQF
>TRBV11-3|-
ASSLSRTGRNYEQY
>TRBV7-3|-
ASSPGDRDTGELF
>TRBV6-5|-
ASSYSGQGGYGYT
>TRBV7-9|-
ASSPRSEHPQY
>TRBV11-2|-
ASSLAGGFEKLF
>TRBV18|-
ASSPAQSSYEQY
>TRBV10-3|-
AISVSDSPYEQY
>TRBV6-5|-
ASRPTGDYGYT
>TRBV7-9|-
ASSFRLGGDGTDTQY
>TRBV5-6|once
ASSLVWENQPQH
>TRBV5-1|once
ASSPSGSTEAF
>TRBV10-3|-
AIRAAPNQPQH
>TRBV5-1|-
ASSFLGLPSTDTQY
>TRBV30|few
AWSAGADTQY
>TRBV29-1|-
SVSRGGGGKNIQY
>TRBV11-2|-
ASSLGRTFNTEAF
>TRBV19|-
ASSTQLGPGAETQY
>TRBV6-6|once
ASSYLQGVQPQH
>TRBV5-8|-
ASSLGTGSGTEAF
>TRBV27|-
ASSLEGRPRSTDTQY